Listed here are 27 T cell receptor beta chains from one sample, sequenced in a study of tumor-infiltrating lymphocytes in primary liver carcinoma. Total RNA (around 500 ng) served as template for TCR beta cDNA synthesis primed by a constant-region primer. Modified slightly, ARM-PCR produced TCR beta libraries over three nested multiplex PCR rounds. A C-beta reverse primer was combined with TRBV1-TRBV30 forward primers in the first two PCR rounds, and each round had roughly 9 cycles. Using its own MiXCR run on the multiplex PCR reads, TCRdb lists one record per CDR3 protein. The sample includes about 310,000 distinct CDR3 sequences, roughly two thirds seen only once; the top ten take roughly 9%. The blood RNA (from unsorted whole blood) was obtained, and germline DNA was also extracted. The sequenced material came from peripheral blood. The source of these receptors is a man aged 40-55 years with primary liver carcinoma and hepatitis B virus infection.

Turning to this clonotype: Relative to the germline gene, one junction end is altered; a read error may explain this. The chain combines TRBV5-5 with TRBJ2-3; D is possibly TRBD2 (6 bases). The germline CDR1 and CDR2 sequences are SGHKS and YYEKEE (reference sequence). The CDR3 consists of 16 residues. CDR3 coding DNA: TGTGTCAGCAGCCCTCCGGGACTGGCGTCACGCGGGGCGCAATATTTT. It specifies CVSSPPGLASRGAQYF.

This clonotype was counted many times. This chain joins TRBV6-6 and TRBJ2-2; D is uncertain. CDR3 length equals 14 residues. V was shortened by 2 bases and J by 1 base, with 5 bases between the two germline ends. The V gene's germline CDR1 is MNHNY and CDR2 SVGAGI (reference sequence). CDR3 in amino acids: CASSYGKNTGELFF. The CDR3 coding sequence is TGTGCCAGCAGTTACGGAAAGAACACCGGGGAGCTGTTTTTT.

V gene TRBV11-2 combines with J gene TRBJ2-7; TRBD1 agrees at 8 bases. The CDR3 extends over 15 amino acids. The V segment lost 11 bases and the J segment 0 bases; nucleotides outside the gene matches: 12. The germline CDR1 and CDR2 sequences are SGHAT and FQNNGV. The CDR3 nucleotides read TGTGCCGGCATCCTATGGACAGGGCCCTCCTACGAGCAGTACTTC. Protein product: CAGILWTGPSYEQYF.

Of note for this clonotype: One end of the junction fails to match germline, which may point to a read error. This chain joins TRBV6-1 and TRBJ2-4; 12 nucleotides line up with TRBD2. Germline V CDR1 and CDR2: MNHNS, SASEGT. CDR3 length: 18 residues. CDR3 loop: CASSGRTSGNSGKNTQYF. In nucleotides, the CDR3 is TGTGCCAGCAGTGGACGGACTAGCGGGAATTCGGGCAAAAACACTCAGTACTTC.

Regarding this clonotype: The missing conserved phenylalanine or tryptophan at the end of this CDR3 makes a read error likely. V is TRBV6-5 and J is TRBJ2-1, with 10 bases aligning to TRBD1. The CDR3 has 13 residues. Trimming at V came to 7 bases and at J to 9 bases, leaving 6 bases not matched to a gene. Germline loops: CDR1 MNHEY, CDR2 SVGAGI. The CDR3 here is CASNQGQGGEQFL. CDR3 nucleotides: TGTGCCAGCAATCAAGGACAGGGGGGTGAGCAGTTCTTA.

In regard to this clonotype: With a much larger clone just one base away, this may be a read error. J is TRBJ2-7 and V is TRBV4-2; 10 bases line up with TRBD2. Per the germline V gene, CDR1 is LGHNA and CDR2 is YNFKEQ. CDR3 length equals 17 residues. J gave up 4 bases and V 1 base, and 10 bases lay outside the gene matches. The chain's CDR3 is CASSQAPLAGVRYEQYF. The CDR3 nucleotides read TGTGCCAGCAGCCAAGCCCCCCTAGCGGGAGTCAGGTACGAGCAGTACTTC.

This clonotype appeared a single time. This could be a read error, since a much larger clone is one nucleotide away. V gene TRBV6-5 combines with J gene TRBJ2-7, with 8 bases identical to TRBD1. The CDR3 runs to 15 residues. Unmatched junction bases numbered 3, after V lost 2 bases and J lost 0 bases. Germline-derived CDR1 and CDR2 are MNHEY and SVGAGI. In nucleotides, the CDR3 is TGTGCCAGCAGTTACGGGGACAGGTACTCCTACGAGCAGTACTTC. Protein sequence: CASSYGDRYSYEQYF.

To note about this clonotype: The conserved phenylalanine or tryptophan is not found at the CDR3 terminus, so this likely reflects a read error. The genes are TRBV6-2 or TRBV6-3 and TRBJ2-1, with D perhaps matching TRBD2 (5 bases). The germline CDR1 and CDR2 sequences are MNHEY and SVGEGT. The CDR3 length is 14 residues. Trimming pared 5 bases from V and 8 bases from J, leaving 16 bases between. This CDR3 reads CASSESPPRDEQFL. CDR3 in DNA: TGTGCCAGCAGTGAGTCACCCCCGAGGGATGAGCAGTTCCTC.

Comment on this clonotype: Germline is not matched at one junction end, which may reflect a read error. The gene calls are TRBV6-5 and TRBJ2-5; 7 nucleotides align to TRBD1. This CDR3 has 16 residues. In germline, CDR1 is MNHEY, CDR2 SVGAGI. CDR3 in DNA: TGTGCCAGCAGTTACGCACCCACAGGGGCCCAAGAGACCCTGTACTTC. This translates into CASSYAPTGAQETLYF.

This clonotype was seen a single time. Given a much more abundant clone one base away, this may be a read error. The chain employs TRBV29-1 and TRBJ2-1; tentative D call: TRBD2 (6 bases). The CDR3 spans 14 residues. The germline CDR1 and CDR2 sequences are SQVTM and ANQGSEA. CDR3 in amino acids: CSVREGLDYNEQLF. Here the CDR3 DNA reads TGCAGCGTTCGTGAGGGACTCGACTACAATGAGCAGCTCTTC.

Details on this clonotype: At one of its ends the junction is not consistent with the germline gene, which may arise from a read error. This chain uses TRBV11-2 with TRBJ2-5, with TRBD2 as a possible D gene (5 bases). Germline assignment: CDR1 SGHAT and CDR2 FQNNGV. The CDR3 has 13 amino acids. CDR3 region: CASSPHEGETQYF. The DNA for the CDR3 is TGTGCCAGCAGCCCCCATGAGGGTGAGACCCAGTATTTC.

CDR3: CASCPRGTLSYEQYF. The CDR3 nucleotides read TGTGCCAGCTGCCCACGGGGGACGCTTTCCTACGAGCAGTACTTC. The genes are TRBV11-1 and TRBJ2-7, with D possibly being TRBD2 (6 bases). The CDR3 loop spans 15 amino acids. With 8 bases removed from V and 1 base from J, the gap between germline ends came to 18 bases. The germline gives CDR1 SGHAT, CDR2 FQDESV (reference sequence).

The CDR3 DNA is TGTGCCAGCAGCTTACGCGGGGCGGAGAAAGATACGCAGTATTTT. Its protein is CASSLRGAEKDTQYF. The chain employs TRBV7-9 and TRBJ2-3; possible D gene TRBD2, 6 bases. Trimming took off 2 bases at V and 5 bases at J, with 14 bases between the two ends. This CDR3 is built from 15 residues. The germline V gene has CDR1 SEHNR and CDR2 FQNEAQ (reference sequence).

This clonotype occurred a few times. The J gene is TRBJ2-6, the V gene TRBV11-2; D not resolved. Trimming stripped 5 bases from V and 0 bases from J, with 20 bases between. CDR3 size: 19 residues. The germline V gene encodes CDR1 SGHAT and CDR2 FQNNGV. The CDR3 loop reads CASSQAIQQTLSGANVLTF. CDR3 sequence (DNA): TGTGCCAGCAGCCAGGCCATACAGCAAACTCTCTCTGGGGCCAACGTCCTGACTTTC.

This clonotype turned up a few times. The chain joins TRBV5-6 to TRBJ1-4; 7 positions match TRBD1. Germline-derived CDR1 and CDR2 are SGHDT and YYEEEE. This CDR3 is built from 14 residues. V lost 4 bases, J lost 4 bases, and 4 bases stayed unmatched. CDR3 in amino acids: CASSGGTVNEKLFF. CDR3 in DNA: TGTGCCAGCAGCGGGGGGACAGTTAATGAAAAACTGTTTTTT.

V gene TRBV4-3 combines with J gene TRBJ2-1, with D maybe TRBD2 (6 bases). The CDR3 has 18 amino acids. In germline, CDR1 is LGHNA, CDR2 YSLEER. Trimming shortened V by 3 bases and J by 4 bases, and 22 bases separated the two germline ends. This CDR3 is CASSQELSRLVGYNEQFF. CDR3 nucleotides: TGCGCCAGCAGCCAGGAGTTGTCGAGACTAGTGGGTTACAATGAGCAGTTCTTC.

This clonotype was recorded many times. V usage is TRBV29-1 and J usage is TRBJ2-1, with TRBD2 matching over 14 bases. There are 17 residues in the CDR3. Germline CDR1 reads SQVTM; CDR2 reads ANQGSEA. V lost 0 bases and J lost 7; bases outside the gene matches: 8. CDR3 region: CSVEDTEGLAGANEQFF. CDR3 sequence (DNA): TGCAGCGTTGAAGATACGGAGGGACTAGCGGGAGCTAATGAGCAGTTCTTC.

At least ten counts were recorded for this clonotype. V usage is TRBV29-1 and J usage is TRBJ2-1; D might be TRBD2 (6 bases). Trimming removed 7 bases from V and 0 bases from J, with 13 bases in between. The CDR3 contains 14 residues. Germline V gene sequence: CDR1 SQVTM, CDR2 ANQGSEA. CDR3 nucleotides: TGCAGCGGCCAGGGAGGTTCCTCCTACAATGAGCAGTTCTTC. It encodes CSGQGGSSYNEQFF.

Turning to this clonotype: A much larger clone sits a single nucleotide away, making a read error possible. The chain combines TRBV6-5 with TRBJ1-4, with 7 bases lining up with TRBD1. The CDR3 is 13 residues long. With 8 bases clipped from V and 6 bases from J, the junction kept 6 bases outside the gene matches. Germline CDR1 and CDR2: MNHEY and SVGAGI. In nucleotides, the CDR3 is TGTGCCAGCTCAAGGGGGCGAGATGAAAAACTGTTTTTT. Residues: CASSRGRDEKLFF.

About this clonotype itself: A much larger clone is a single base away; this may be a read error. As the CDR3 is not closed by the conserved phenylalanine or tryptophan, this likely results from a read error. V is TRBV6-1 and J is TRBJ1-2; possibly TRBD1 for D (5 bases). Germline CDR1 MNHNS, CDR2 SASEGT. V was shortened by 7 bases and J by 1 base, with 13 bases between the two germline ends. The CDR3 covers 14 residues. CDR3 nucleotides: TGTGCCAGCATAATGAGACAGAATAACTATGGCTACACCTGC. It yields the protein CASIMRQNNYGYTC.

The genes are TRBV12-3 or TRBV12-4 and TRBJ2-2, with 7 nucleotides matching TRBD1. Trimming removed 1 base from V and 3 bases from J; junction bases left unmatched: 2. The CDR3 sequence is 15 residues long. This CDR3 is CASSLEGADTGELFF. CDR3 nucleotide sequence: TGTGCCAGCAGTTTAGAGGGGGCCGACACCGGGGAGCTGTTTTTT.

About this clonotype itself: This may come from a read error, since a much larger clone is one base off. In nucleotides, the CDR3 is TGTGCCAGCAGGCCACAGATCCAAAGCTATGTCTACACCTTC. Its protein is CASRPQIQSYVYTF. This chain joins TRBV6-1 and TRBJ1-2, with D unresolved. In germline, CDR1 is MNHNS, CDR2 SASEGT. This CDR3 contains 14 residues.

This clonotype was seen once. The chain recombines TRBV29-1 with TRBJ2-2, with unresolved D. The CDR3 covers 12 residues. V was shortened by 8 bases and J by 0 bases, with 7 bases between the two germline ends. Germline-derived CDR1 and CDR2 are SQVTM and ANQGSEA. The CDR3, as DNA: TGCAGCATTACGCCGAACACCGGGGAGCTGTTTTTT. Translating it yields CSITPNTGELFF.

Remarks on this clonotype: The CDR3 end shows no conserved phenylalanine or tryptophan, and so a read error is likely. The chain is built from TRBV5-5 and TRBJ2-5; D is unclear. The CDR3 is 14 residues long. The ends were cut back, 3 bases at V and 4 bases at J, with 13 bases in the middle. Germline-derived CDR1 and CDR2 are SGHKS and YYEKEE (reference sequence). Here the CDR3 DNA reads TGTGCCAGCAGCTCGACATGGGATAGAGAGACCCAGTACTAC. Translated, it gives CASSSTWDRETQYY.

The sample holds many counts of this clonotype. The chain uses TRBV6-5 and TRBJ1-1; 7 bases fit TRBD1. Germline V gene data show CDR1 as MNHEY and CDR2 as SVGAGI. V dropped 6 bases and J dropped 1; count of bases not matched to a gene: 8. The CDR3 sequence is 15 residues long. As DNA, the CDR3 is TGTGCCAGCAGGGAACAGGGGAACGGGAACACTGAAGCTTTCTTT. Its translation is CASREQGNGNTEAFF.

Regarding this clonotype: One junction end does not reproduce the germline sequence, and a read error may be involved. The chain carries TRBV30 and TRBJ1-5; weak D call: TRBD1 (6 bases). Germline V gene data show CDR1 as GTSNPN and CDR2 as SVGIG (reference sequence). The CDR3 runs to 13 residues. The CDR3 DNA follows: TGTGCCTGGAGCCGGGACACGAATCAGCCCCAGCGTTTT. Its protein product is CAWSRDTNQPQRF.

Comment on this clonotype: A much larger clone sits a single nucleotide away, making a read error possible. The chain has TRBV6-2 or TRBV6-3 and TRBJ2-7; the D gene is possibly TRBD2 (6 bases). Germline V lookup: CDR1 MNHEY, CDR2 SVGEGT. The CDR3 has 16 residues. V lost 5 bases and J lost 3, with 20 bases in between. CDR3 sequence (DNA): TGTGCCAGCAGTAGGCGTGGACTATCGGGCGTCTACGAGCAGTACTTC. It is translated as CASSRRGLSGVYEQYF.